Below, one TCR beta chain is given with its context. Antigen specificity is unknown. The data derive from a study of cytomegalovirus exposure and HLA in healthy donors. Notes on the study in general: Investigators reported 164 TCR beta chains as tied to cytomegalovirus. With further analysis later on, most CMV-associated TCR beta chains appeared HLA-restricted. In vitro experiments confirmed that a few CMV-associated chains were specific for CMV antigens.

The CDR3 covers 15 residues. Germline V gene lookup returns CDR1 SGDLS and CDR2 YYNGEE. V was shortened by 0 bases and J by 3 bases, with 9 bases between the two germline ends. With 60 Vbeta and 13 Jbeta primers, the PCR was carried out. TCRdb keeps only in-frame clones here, not all; method: immunoSEQ multiplex PCR. In all, the sample yields about 160,000 clones. Sequencing used PBMCs. The TCR comes from an older woman in good health and CMV-seronegative. The chain links TRBV9 to TRBJ1-4; no clear D gene. The CDR3 nucleotides are TGTGCCAGCAGCGTAGAATTGGGAGCTAATGAAAAACTGTTTTTT. Protein product: CASSVELGANEKLFF.